This TCR beta chain was profiled in a study of blood T cell repertoires in COVID-19. The protocol was immunoSEQ multiplex PCR, while the TCRdb copy is restricted to in-frame clones and leaves out a portion. In the table there are 94,000 or so clones, approximately 86% of which are singletons. Germline CDR1 is SGHTA and CDR2 is FQGTGA. Trimming cost V 3 bases and J 4 bases; bases outside gene matches: 6. The CDR3 is made up of 15 amino acids. The rearrangement joins TRBV7-3 to TRBJ2-1, with TRBD1 matching over 7 bases. The sequence derives from a woman aged 70 to 79 with acute or convalescent COVID-19. Source material: peripheral blood. CDR3 sequence reads: CASSFGARGYNEQFF. The CDR3 region has the DNA TGTGCCAGCAGCTTCGGGGCCAGGGGGTACAATGAGCAGTTCTTC. The entire variable domain, with the rest obtained from reference TRBV7-3 and TRBJ2-1, is as follows: GAGVSQTPSNKVTEKGKYVELRCDPISGHTALYWYRQSLGQGPEFLIYFQGTGAADDSGLPNDRFFAVRPEGSVSTLKIQRTERGDSAVYLCASSFGARGYNEQFFGPGTRLTVL.